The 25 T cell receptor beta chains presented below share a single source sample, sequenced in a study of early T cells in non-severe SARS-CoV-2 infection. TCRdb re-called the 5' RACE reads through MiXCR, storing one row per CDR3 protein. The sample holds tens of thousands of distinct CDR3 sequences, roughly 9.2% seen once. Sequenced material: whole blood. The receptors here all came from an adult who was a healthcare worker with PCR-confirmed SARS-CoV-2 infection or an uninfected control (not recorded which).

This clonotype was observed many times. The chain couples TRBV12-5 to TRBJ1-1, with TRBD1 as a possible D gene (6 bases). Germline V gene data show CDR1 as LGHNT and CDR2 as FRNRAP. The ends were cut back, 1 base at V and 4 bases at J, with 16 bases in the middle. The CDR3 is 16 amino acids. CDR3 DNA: TGTGCTAGTGGTTTGGAGACGGGGGCCGGGGTCACTGAAGCTTTCTTT. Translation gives CASGLETGAGVTEAFF.

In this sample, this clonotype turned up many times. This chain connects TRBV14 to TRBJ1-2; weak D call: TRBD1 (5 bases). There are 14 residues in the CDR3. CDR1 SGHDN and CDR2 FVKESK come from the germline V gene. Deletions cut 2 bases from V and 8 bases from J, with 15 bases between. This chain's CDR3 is CASSQFRVNSGYTF. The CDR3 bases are TGTGCCAGCAGCCAATTCAGGGTGAATTCAGGCTACACCTTC.

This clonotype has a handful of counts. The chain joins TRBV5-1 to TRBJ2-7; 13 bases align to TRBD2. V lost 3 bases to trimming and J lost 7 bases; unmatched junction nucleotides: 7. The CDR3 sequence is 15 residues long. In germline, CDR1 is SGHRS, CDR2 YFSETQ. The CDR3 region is CASSSTGLAGEEQYF. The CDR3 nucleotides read TGCGCCAGCAGCTCCACAGGACTAGCGGGGGAAGAGCAGTACTTC.

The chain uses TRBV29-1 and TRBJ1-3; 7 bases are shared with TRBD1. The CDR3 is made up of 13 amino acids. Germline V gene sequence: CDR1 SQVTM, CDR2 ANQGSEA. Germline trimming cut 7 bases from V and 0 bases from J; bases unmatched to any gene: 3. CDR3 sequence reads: CSAGQNSGNTIYF. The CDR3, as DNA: TGCAGCGCGGGACAGAACTCTGGAAACACCATATATTTT. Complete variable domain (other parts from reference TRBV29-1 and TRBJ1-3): SAVISQKPSRDICQRGTSLTIQCQVDSQVTMMFWYRQQPGQSLTLIATANQGSEATYESGFVIDKFPISRPNLTFSTLTVSNMSPEDSSIYLCSAGQNSGNTIYFGEGSWLTVV.

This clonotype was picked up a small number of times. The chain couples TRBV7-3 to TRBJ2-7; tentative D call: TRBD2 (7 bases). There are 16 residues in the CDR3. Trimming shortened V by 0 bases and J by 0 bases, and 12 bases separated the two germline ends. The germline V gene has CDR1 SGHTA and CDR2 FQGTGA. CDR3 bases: TGTGCCAGCAGCTTAACGGCAGGGGAGGGCTCCTACGAGCAGTACTTC. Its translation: CASSLTAGEGSYEQYF.

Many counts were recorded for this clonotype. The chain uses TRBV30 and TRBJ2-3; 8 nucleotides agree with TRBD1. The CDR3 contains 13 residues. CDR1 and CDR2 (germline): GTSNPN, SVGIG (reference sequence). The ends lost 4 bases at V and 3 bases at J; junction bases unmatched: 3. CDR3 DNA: TGTGCCTGGAACAGGGGGGAAACAGATACGCAGTATTTT. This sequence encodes CAWNRGETDTQYF.

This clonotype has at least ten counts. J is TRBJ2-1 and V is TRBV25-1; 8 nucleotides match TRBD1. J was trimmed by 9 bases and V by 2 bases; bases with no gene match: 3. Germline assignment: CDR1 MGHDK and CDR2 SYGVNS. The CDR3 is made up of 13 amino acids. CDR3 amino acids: CASSEQGAGEQFF. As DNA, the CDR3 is TGTGCCAGCAGTGAACAGGGGGCAGGTGAGCAGTTCTTC. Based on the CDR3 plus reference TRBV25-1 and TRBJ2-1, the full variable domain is EADIYQTPRYLVIGTGKKITLECSQTMGHDKMYWYQQDPGMELHLIHYSYGVNSTEKGDLSSESTVSRIRTEHFPLTLESARPSHTSQYLCASSEQGAGEQFFGPGTRLTVL.

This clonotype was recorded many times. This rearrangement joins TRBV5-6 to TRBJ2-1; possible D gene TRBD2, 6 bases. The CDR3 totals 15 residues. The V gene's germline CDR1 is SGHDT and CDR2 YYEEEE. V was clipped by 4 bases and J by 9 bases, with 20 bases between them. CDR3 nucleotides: TGTGCCAGCAGCCTGCCCGGGAGCAGGGCGGCTGAGCAGTTCTTC. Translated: CASSLPGSRAAEQFF.

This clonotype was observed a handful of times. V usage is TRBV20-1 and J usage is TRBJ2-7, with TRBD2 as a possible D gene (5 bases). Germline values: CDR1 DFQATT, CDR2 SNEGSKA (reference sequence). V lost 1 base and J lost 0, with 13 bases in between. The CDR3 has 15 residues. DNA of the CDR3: TGCAGTGCTAGAGGGGCGGGCACAAGCTCCTACGAGCAGTACTTC. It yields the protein CSARGAGTSSYEQYF.

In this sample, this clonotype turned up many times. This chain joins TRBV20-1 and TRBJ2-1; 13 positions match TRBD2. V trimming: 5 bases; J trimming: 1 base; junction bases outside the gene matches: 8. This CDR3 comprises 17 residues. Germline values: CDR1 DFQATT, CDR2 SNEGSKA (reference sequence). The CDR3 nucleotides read TGCAGTGCTCTTGGACTAGCGGGAGTAGGGTCCTACAATGAGCAGTTCTTC. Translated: CSALGLAGVGSYNEQFF.

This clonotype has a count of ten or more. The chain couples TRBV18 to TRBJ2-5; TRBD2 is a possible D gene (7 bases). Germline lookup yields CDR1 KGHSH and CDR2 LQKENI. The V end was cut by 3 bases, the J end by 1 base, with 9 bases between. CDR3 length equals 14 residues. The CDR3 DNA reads TGTGCCAGCTCACCGGGGGGGCCCCAAGAGACCCAGTACTTC. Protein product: CASSPGGPQETQYF. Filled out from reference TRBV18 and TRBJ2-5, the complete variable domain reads NAGVMQNPRHLVRRRGQEARLRCSPMKGHSHVYWYRQLPEEGLKFMVYLQKENIIDESGMPKERFSAEFPKEGPSILRIQQVVRGDSAAYFCASSPGGPQETQYFGPGTRLLVL.

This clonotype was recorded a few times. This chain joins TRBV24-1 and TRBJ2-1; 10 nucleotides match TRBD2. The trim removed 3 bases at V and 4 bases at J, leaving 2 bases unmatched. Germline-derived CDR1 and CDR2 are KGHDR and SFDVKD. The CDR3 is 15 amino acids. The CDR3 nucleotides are TGTGCCACCAGTGATCGGACTAGCGGATACAATGAGCAGTTCTTC. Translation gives CATSDRTSGYNEQFF.

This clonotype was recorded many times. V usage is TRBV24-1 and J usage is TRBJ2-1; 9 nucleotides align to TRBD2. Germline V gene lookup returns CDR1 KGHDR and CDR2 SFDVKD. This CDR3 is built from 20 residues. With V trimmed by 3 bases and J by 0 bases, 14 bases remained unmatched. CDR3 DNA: TGTGCCACCAGTGATGCCTGGGGGTCTAGCGGGACAAGCTCCTACAATGAGCAGTTCTTC. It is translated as CATSDAWGSSGTSSYNEQFF.

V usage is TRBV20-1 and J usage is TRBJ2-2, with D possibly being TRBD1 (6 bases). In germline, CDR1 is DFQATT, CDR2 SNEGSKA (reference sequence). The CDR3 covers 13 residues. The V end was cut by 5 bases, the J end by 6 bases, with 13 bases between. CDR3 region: CSASRWGPGELFF. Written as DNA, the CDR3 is TGCAGTGCTTCTAGGTGGGGGCCCGGGGAGCTGTTTTTT.

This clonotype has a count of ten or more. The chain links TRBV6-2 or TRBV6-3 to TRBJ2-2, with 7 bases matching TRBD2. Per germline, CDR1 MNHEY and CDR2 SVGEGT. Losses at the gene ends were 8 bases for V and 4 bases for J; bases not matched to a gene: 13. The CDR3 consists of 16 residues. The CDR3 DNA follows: TGTGCCAGCCGCAGAAGAATGGCGGGAGTCACCGGGGAGCTGTTTTTT. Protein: CASRRRMAGVTGELFF.

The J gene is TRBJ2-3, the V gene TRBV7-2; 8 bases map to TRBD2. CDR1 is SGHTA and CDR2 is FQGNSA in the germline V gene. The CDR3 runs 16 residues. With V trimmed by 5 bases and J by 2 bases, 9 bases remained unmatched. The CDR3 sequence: CASSPYSGGYTDTQYF. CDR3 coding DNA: TGTGCCAGCAGCCCTTATTCGGGGGGGTACACAGATACGCAGTATTTT.

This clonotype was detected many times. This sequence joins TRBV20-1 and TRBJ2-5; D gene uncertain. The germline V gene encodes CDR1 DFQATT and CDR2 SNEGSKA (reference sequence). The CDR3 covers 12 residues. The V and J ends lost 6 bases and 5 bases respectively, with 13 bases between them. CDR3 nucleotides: TGCAGTGCGTTGGACCAGGAGGAGACCCAGTACTTC. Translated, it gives CSALDQEETQYF.

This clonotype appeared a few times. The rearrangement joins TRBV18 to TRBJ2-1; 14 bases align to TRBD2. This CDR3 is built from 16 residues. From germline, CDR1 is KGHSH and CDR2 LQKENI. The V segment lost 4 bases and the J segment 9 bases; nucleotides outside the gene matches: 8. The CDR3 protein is CASSLRTSGGPSEQFF. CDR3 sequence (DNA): TGTGCCAGCTCACTAAGGACTAGCGGGGGGCCCAGTGAGCAGTTCTTC.

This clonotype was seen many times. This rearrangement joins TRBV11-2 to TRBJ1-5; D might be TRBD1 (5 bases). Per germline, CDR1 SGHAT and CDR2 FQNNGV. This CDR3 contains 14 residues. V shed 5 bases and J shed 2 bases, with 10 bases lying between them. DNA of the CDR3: TGTGCCAGCAGCCCTTCGGGGGGCAATCAGCCCCAGCATTTT. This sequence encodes CASSPSGGNQPQHF.

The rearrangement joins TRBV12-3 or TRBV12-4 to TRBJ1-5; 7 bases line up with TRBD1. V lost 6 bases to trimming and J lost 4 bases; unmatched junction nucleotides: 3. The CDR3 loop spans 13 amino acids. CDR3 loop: CASSGQANQPQHF. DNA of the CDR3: TGTGCCAGCAGCGGACAGGCAAATCAGCCCCAGCATTTT.

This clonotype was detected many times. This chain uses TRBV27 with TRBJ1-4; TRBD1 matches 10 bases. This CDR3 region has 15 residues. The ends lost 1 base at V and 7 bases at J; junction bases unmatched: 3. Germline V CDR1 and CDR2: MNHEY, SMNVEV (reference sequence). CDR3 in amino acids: CASSLYDRGPEKLFF. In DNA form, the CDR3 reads TGTGCCAGCAGTTTATACGACAGGGGGCCTGAAAAACTGTTTTTT.

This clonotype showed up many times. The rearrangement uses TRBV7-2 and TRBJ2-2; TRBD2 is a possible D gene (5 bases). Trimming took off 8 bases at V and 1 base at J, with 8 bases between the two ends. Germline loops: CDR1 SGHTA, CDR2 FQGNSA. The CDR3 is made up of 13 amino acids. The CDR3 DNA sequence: TGTGCCAGCGAGCGGCGGAACACCGGGGAGCTGTTTTTT. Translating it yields CASERRNTGELFF. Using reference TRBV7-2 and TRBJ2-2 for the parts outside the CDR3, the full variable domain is GAGVSQSPSNKVTEKGKDVELRCDPISGHTALYWYRQSLGQGLEFLIYFQGNSAPDKSGLPSDRFSAERTGGSVSTLTIQRTQQEDSAVYLCASERRNTGELFFGEGSRLTVL.

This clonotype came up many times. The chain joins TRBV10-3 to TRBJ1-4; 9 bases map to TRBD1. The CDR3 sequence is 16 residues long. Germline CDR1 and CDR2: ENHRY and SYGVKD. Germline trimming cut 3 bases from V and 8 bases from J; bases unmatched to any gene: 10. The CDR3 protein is CAISDGMGTGLEKLFF. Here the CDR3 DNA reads TGTGCCATCAGTGATGGGATGGGGACAGGGTTGGAAAAACTGTTTTTT.

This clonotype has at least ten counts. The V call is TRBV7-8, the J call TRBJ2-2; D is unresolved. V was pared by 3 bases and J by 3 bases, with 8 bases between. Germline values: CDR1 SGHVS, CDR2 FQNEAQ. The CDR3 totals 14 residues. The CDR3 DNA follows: TGTGCCAGCAGCTTCAGTCGACACACCGGGGAGCTGTTTTTT. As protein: CASSFSRHTGELFF. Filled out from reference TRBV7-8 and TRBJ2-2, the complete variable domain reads GAGVSQSPRYKVAKRGQDVALRCDPISGHVSLFWYQQALGQGPEFLTYFQNEAQLDKSGLPSDRFFAERPEGSVSTLKIQRTQQEDSAVYLCASSFSRHTGELFFGEGSRLTVL.

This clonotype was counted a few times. Here the CDR3 reads CSARVGGVFEQYF. The CDR3 region has the DNA TGCAGTGCTAGAGTCGGCGGGGTTTTCGAGCAGTACTTC. The rearrangement joins TRBV20-1 to TRBJ2-7, with D possibly being TRBD2 (6 bases). CDR1 is DFQATT and CDR2 is SNEGSKA in the germline V gene (reference sequence). This CDR3 comprises 13 residues. The ends were cut back, 1 base at V and 6 bases at J, with 13 bases in the middle.